The clone carrying this T cell receptor beta chain was observed once. Its antigen is not known. Generation of TCR cDNA used 5'RACE template switching (which added a universal primer site and UMIs). TCRdb reprocessed the 5' RACE reads via MiXCR and lists one record per CDR3 protein. The sample yields about 300,000 distinct CDR3 sequences, 6.8% seen once. Germline V CDR1 and CDR2: SGHAT, FQNNGV. The CDR3 sequence is 13 residues long. V was trimmed by 4 bases and J by 5 bases, leaving 12 bases between them. The record originates from a study of T cells after yellow fever vaccination. Study-wide results and caveats: Some clonotypes, a small share, were shared between CD4 and CD8 compartments. From the bulk population, abundant clonotypes could contaminate and appear within FACS-sorted repertoires.

This TCR derives from a man between 18 and 35 years old who received the YFV17D yellow fever vaccine. The V gene is TRBV11-2, the J gene TRBJ2-7; no clear D. This specimen consisted of PBMCs, obtained about 49 days after the first yellow fever vaccination. The CDR3 sequence is CASSYGRADEQYV. CDR3 nucleotides: TGTGCCAGCAGCTACGGACGGGCCGACGAGCAGTACGTC.